The 5 T cell receptor beta chains presented below share a single source sample, sequenced in a study of human T cells and chemical hapten exposure. TCRdb re-called the RACE reads through MiXCR, storing one row per CDR3 protein. The table has 120,000 to 150,000 distinct CDR3 sequences, 10% to 15% seen once; the top ten hold 1.1% to 1.5%. The time point is: patch test 2, 6 weeks after DPC sensitization. The treatment was: therapeutic diphenylcyclopropenone sensitization with weekly scalp DPC. The sample was whole blood, taken in connection with sensitization to the hapten diphenylcyclopropenone (DPC). The receptors stem from a woman in her fifties or sixties with alopecia areata. Some clones in this sample may be carry-over from other donors' samples.

The table lists this clonotype with a few counts. CDR3 protein: CAISADRGSSGANVLTF. CDR3 nucleotides: TGTGCCATCAGTGCTGACAGAGGATCCTCTGGGGCCAACGTCCTGACTTTC. The chain recombines TRBV10-3 with TRBJ2-6; a weak D match, TRBD1 (5 bases). Trimming cost V 4 bases and J 0 bases, with 13 bases left between them. There are 17 residues in the CDR3. Germline V gene lookup returns CDR1 ENHRY and CDR2 SYGVKD.

This clonotype was counted only a few times. The rearrangement links TRBV5-1 to TRBJ2-6, with D perhaps given as TRBD1 or TRBD2 (5 bases each). CDR3 size: 15 residues. Germline V lookup: CDR1 SGHRS, CDR2 YFSETQ. V was clipped by 4 bases and J by 4 bases, with 12 bases between them. The CDR3 loop reads CASSRDVSGANVLTF. As DNA, the CDR3 is TGCGCCAGCAGCAGGGACGTATCCGGGGCCAACGTCCTGACTTTC.

This clonotype was seen more than once but under ten times. As DNA, the CDR3 is TGTGCCAGCAGTTATGGGGGTGGCCGAGATACGCAGTATTTT. Translating it yields CASSYGGGRDTQYF. The V gene is TRBV27, the J gene TRBJ2-3, with D perhaps matching TRBD1 or TRBD2 (5 bases each). This CDR3 has 14 residues. Trimming took off 4 bases at V and 5 bases at J, with 13 bases between the two ends. Germline CDR1 reads MNHEY; CDR2 reads SMNVEV (reference sequence).

This chain connects TRBV6-1 to TRBJ1-2; no clear D. Trimming pared 4 bases from V and 8 bases from J, leaving 11 bases between. The CDR3 has 12 residues. Germline lookup yields CDR1 MNHNS and CDR2 SASEGT. CDR3 in amino acids: CASSAPTRGYTF. The CDR3 DNA follows: TGTGCCAGCAGTGCCCCCACGAGAGGCTACACCTTC.

This clonotype was seen a handful of times. The V and J genes are TRBV4-3 and TRBJ2-3, with TRBD2 matching 10 bases. The CDR3 length is 21 residues. From germline, CDR1 is LGHNA and CDR2 YSLEER. Trimming at V came to 0 bases and at J to 3 bases, leaving 18 bases not matched to a gene. The CDR3 DNA sequence: TGCGCCAGCAGCCAAGAATCGGCTAGCGGGAGTAAAAGCCCATTTACAGATACGCAGTATTTT. The encoded protein is CASSQESASGSKSPFTDTQYF.